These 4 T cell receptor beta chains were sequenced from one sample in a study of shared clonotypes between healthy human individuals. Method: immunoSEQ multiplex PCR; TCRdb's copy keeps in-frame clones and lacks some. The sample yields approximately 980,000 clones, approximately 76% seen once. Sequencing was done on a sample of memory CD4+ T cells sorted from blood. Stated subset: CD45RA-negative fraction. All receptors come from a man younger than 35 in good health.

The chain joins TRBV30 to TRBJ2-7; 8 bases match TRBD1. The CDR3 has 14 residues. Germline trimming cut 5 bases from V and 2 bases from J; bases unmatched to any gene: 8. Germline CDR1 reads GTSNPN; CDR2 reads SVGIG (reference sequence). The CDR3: CAWSNLQGAYEQYF. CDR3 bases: TGTGCCTGGTCGAACCTACAGGGGGCCTACGAGCAGTACTTC.

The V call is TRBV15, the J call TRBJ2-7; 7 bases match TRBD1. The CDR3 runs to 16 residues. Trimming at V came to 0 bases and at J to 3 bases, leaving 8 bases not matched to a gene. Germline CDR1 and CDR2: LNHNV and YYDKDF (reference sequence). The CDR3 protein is CATSRDFPGQNYEQYF. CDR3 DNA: TGTGCCACCAGCAGAGATTTTCCGGGACAGAACTACGAGCAGTACTTC. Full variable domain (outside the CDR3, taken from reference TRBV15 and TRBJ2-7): DAMVIQNPRYQVTQFGKPVTLSCSQTLNHNVMYWYQQKSSQAPKLLFHYYDKDFNNEADTPDNFQSRRPNTSFCFLDIRSPGLGDTAMYLCATSRDFPGQNYEQYFGPGTRLTVT.

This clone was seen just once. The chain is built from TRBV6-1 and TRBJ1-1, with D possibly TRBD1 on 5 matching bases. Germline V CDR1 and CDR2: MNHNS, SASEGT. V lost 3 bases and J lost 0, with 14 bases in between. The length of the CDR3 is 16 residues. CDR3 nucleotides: TGTGCCAGCAGTGATCGGCGGGGGGACCTGAACACTGAAGCTTTCTTT. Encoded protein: CASSDRRGDLNTEAFF.

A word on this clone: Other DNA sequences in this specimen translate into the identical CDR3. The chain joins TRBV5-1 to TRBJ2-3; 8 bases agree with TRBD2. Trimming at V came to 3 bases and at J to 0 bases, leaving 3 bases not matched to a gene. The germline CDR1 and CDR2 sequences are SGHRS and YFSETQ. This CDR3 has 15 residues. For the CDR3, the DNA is TGCGCCAGCAGCTCCGGACTAGCCAGCACAGATACGCAGTATTTT. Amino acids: CASSSGLASTDTQYF.